Shown below are 22 T cell receptor beta chains from a single sample sequenced in a study of regulatory T cells in long-lasting Graves disease. TCR beta libraries were built with iRepertoire HTBI primers and Arm-PCR of CDR3 regions. TCRdb independently ran MiXCR on the multiplex PCR reads; one entry per CDR3 protein. This sample carries approximately 440,000 distinct CDR3 sequences, about a quarter of them seen once, and the ten largest clones take approximately 28%. Time point meaning: persistent/refractory GD, antithyroid drugs over 5 years with positive TRAb. Making the TCR library involved RNA that had been extracted from PBMCs. This specimen consisted of peripheral blood mononuclear cells (PBMCs), obtained when the disease was refractory, from a patient treated with antithyroid drugs. All receptors derive from a female donor with Graves disease.

This clonotype was observed many times. The chain recombines TRBV2 with TRBJ2-7, with D unresolved. CDR3 length equals 14 residues. Trimming stripped 4 bases from V and 2 bases from J, with 12 bases between. Germline assignment: CDR1 SNHLY and CDR2 FYNNEI. This CDR3 is CASSGRQETYEQYF. In DNA form, the CDR3 reads TGTGCCAGCAGTGGGCGGCAGGAGACCTACGAGCAGTACTTC.

Only one count was recorded for this clonotype. Just one base apart from a much larger clone, this may be a read error. The V gene is TRBV10-3, the J gene TRBJ2-7, with 8 bases matching TRBD1. J gave up 7 bases and V 6 bases, and 11 bases lay outside the gene matches. Germline loops: CDR1 ENHRY, CDR2 SYGVKD. This CDR3 has 14 residues. The CDR3 nucleotides are TGTGCCATCAGGATGGGACAGGCTCCTGGGGAGCAGTACTTC. It is translated as CAIRMGQAPGEQYF.

V and J are TRBV19 and TRBJ1-1; D is undetermined. The germline V and J ends were trimmed by 3 bases and 1 base, with 9 bases remaining between them. Per germline, CDR1 LNHDA and CDR2 SQIVND (reference sequence). The CDR3 contains 14 residues. The CDR3 spells CASSIRQQNTEAFF. The CDR3 nucleotides are TGTGCCAGTAGTATTCGTCAGCAGAACACTGAAGCTTTCTTT.

The genes are TRBV4-3 and TRBJ1-6; D gene unclear. Per the germline V gene, CDR1 is LGHNA and CDR2 is YSLEER. With 0 bases removed from V and 9 bases from J, the gap between germline ends came to 15 bases. This CDR3 is built from 16 residues. The CDR3 DNA reads TGCGCCAGCAGCCAAGATTTCGGTCCAACTGGTTCACCCCTCCACTTT. Its translation: CASSQDFGPTGSPLHF.

This chain uses TRBV19 with TRBJ2-2, with 9 bases fitting TRBD2. The J segment lost 8 bases and the V segment lost 3 bases, leaving 7 bases of the junction unmatched. The CDR3 runs to 15 residues. Looked up from germline, CDR1 is LNHDA and CDR2 is SQIVND (reference sequence). CDR3 DNA: TGTGCCAGTAGTATCACATTAGCGGGAGCGGGGGAGCTGTTTTTT. It is translated as CASSITLAGAGELFF.

This clonotype was counted many times. CDR3 residues: CAWSGGVGGYTF. The CDR3, as DNA: TGTGCCTGGAGTGGAGGTGTGGGGGGCTACACCTTC. This rearrangement joins TRBV30 to TRBJ1-2; D gene uncertain. This CDR3 spans 12 amino acids. Per germline, CDR1 GTSNPN and CDR2 SVGIG (reference sequence). V lost 1 base, J lost 8 bases, and 11 bases lay in between. Based on the CDR3 plus reference TRBV30 and TRBJ1-2, the full variable domain is SQTIHQWPATLVQPVGSPLSLECTVEGTSNPNLYWYRQAAGRGLQLLFYSVGIGQISSEVPQNLSASRPQDRQFILSSKKLLLSDSGFYLCAWSGGVGGYTFGSGTRLTVV.

This sequence joins TRBV5-1 and TRBJ2-2; D call uncertain. CDR3 length equals 16 residues. Deletions cut 2 bases from V and 0 bases from J, with 11 bases between. CDR1 is SGHRS, CDR2 YFSETQ, per germline. The chain's CDR3 is CASSFLHISNTGELFF. The CDR3 DNA reads as TGCGCCAGCAGCTTCCTACATATATCGAACACCGGGGAGCTGTTTTTT.

This clonotype was observed a few times. The V call is TRBV19, the J call TRBJ1-5; D perhaps matches TRBD1 (6 bases). The ends were cut back, 3 bases at V and 1 base at J, with 13 bases in the middle. The CDR3 spans 16 residues. Germline-derived CDR1 and CDR2 are LNHDA and SQIVND (reference sequence). For the CDR3, the DNA is TGTGCCAGTAGTATTGTGGGCAGGGGAAGCAATCAGCCCCAGCATTTT. This gives the protein CASSIVGRGSNQPQHF.

At least ten counts were recorded for this clonotype. This chain joins TRBV5-1 and TRBJ2-7; D gene uncertain. This CDR3 comprises 13 residues. The V gene's germline CDR1 is SGHRS and CDR2 YFSETQ. Trimming took off 0 bases at V and 6 bases at J, with 10 bases between the two ends. CDR3 sequence reads: CASSLEPFGEQYF. The CDR3 coding sequence is TGCGCCAGCAGCTTGGAGCCGTTCGGCGAGCAGTACTTC.

This rearrangement joins TRBV27 to TRBJ1-1; TRBD1 might be the D (5 bases). Germline V lookup: CDR1 MNHEY, CDR2 SMNVEV (reference sequence). Trimming took 1 base from V and 2 from J, leaving 11 bases between them. CDR3 length equals 15 residues. Here the CDR3 reads CASSLWKDINTEAFF. CDR3 coding DNA: TGTGCCAGCAGTTTATGGAAGGACATAAACACTGAAGCTTTCTTT.

This clonotype was counted at least ten times. This chain connects TRBV7-8 to TRBJ1-1, with D perhaps TRBD1 (6 bases). CDR1 SGHVS and CDR2 FQNEAQ come from the germline V gene. V lost 0 bases, J lost 4 bases, and 15 bases lay in between. The CDR3 sequence is 16 residues long. The CDR3 is CASSLAGGRGITEAFF. The CDR3 coding sequence is TGTGCCAGCAGCTTAGCCGGTGGCAGGGGTATCACTGAAGCTTTCTTT.

Remarks on this clonotype: A much larger clonotype is one base distant, so this may be a read error. The CDR3 here is CAGSIHRVNYGYTF. CDR3 nucleotides: TGTGCCGGCAGTATTCACAGGGTTAACTATGGCTACACCTTC. The chain carries TRBV12-3 or TRBV12-4 and TRBJ1-2, with TRBD1 as a possible D gene (6 bases). There are 14 residues in the CDR3.

This clonotype was found a few times. The chain uses TRBV12-5 and TRBJ2-2; TRBD2 might be the D (6 bases). Germline lookup yields CDR1 LGHNT and CDR2 FRNRAP. This CDR3 is 17 amino acids long. The V end was cut by 3 bases, the J end by 6 bases, with 20 bases between. The CDR3 protein is CASGFVLGGGGPGELFF. Written as DNA, the CDR3 is TGTGCTAGTGGTTTCGTCTTAGGTGGGGGAGGTCCCGGGGAGCTGTTTTTT.

The chain couples TRBV5-1 to TRBJ2-7; 8 bases match TRBD1. Germline V gene data show CDR1 as SGHRS and CDR2 as YFSETQ. The CDR3 runs to 16 residues. J lost 2 bases, V lost 4 bases, and 11 bases had no gene match. The CDR3 loop reads CASSVSPGQVTYEQYF. CDR3 sequence (DNA): TGCGCCAGCAGCGTCAGTCCGGGACAGGTAACCTACGAGCAGTACTTC.

In this sample, this clonotype turned up many times. This chain uses TRBV28 with TRBJ1-3; the D is unclear. Trimming took off 10 bases at V and 4 bases at J, with 11 bases between the two ends. CDR3 length: 12 residues. Germline V gene sequence: CDR1 MDHEN, CDR2 SYDVKM. CDR3 nucleotides: TGTGCCACCGAAACGTACGGAAACACCATATATTTT. This sequence encodes CATETYGNTIYF.

This clonotype was seen at least ten times. The gene calls are TRBV2 and TRBJ2-7; a weak D match, TRBD1 (5 bases). V was cut by 6 bases and J by 7 bases, with 16 bases left in between. The germline CDR1 and CDR2 sequences are SNHLY and FYNNEI. CDR3 length: 13 amino acids. The CDR3, as DNA: TGTGCCAGCAGCCTCGAAGTAGGACAAGAGCAGTACTTC. As protein: CASSLEVGQEQYF.

The CDR3 DNA is TGTGCCATCAGCCAGGGAGGTGAAAAACTGTTTTTT. It translates to CAISQGGEKLFF. The rearrangement joins TRBV10-3 to TRBJ1-4; D perhaps matches TRBD1 (5 bases). The CDR3 covers 12 residues. From germline, CDR1 is ENHRY and CDR2 SYGVKD. Trimming took off 6 bases at V and 7 bases at J, with 9 bases between the two ends.

V is TRBV18 and J is TRBJ2-6; possibly TRBD1 or TRBD2 for D (5 bases each). V lost 6 bases, J lost 4 bases, and 10 bases lay in between. The germline gives CDR1 KGHSH, CDR2 LQKENI. This CDR3 spans 14 amino acids. CDR3 DNA: TGTGCCAGCTCCCATGGGGGAGGGGCCAACGTCCTGACTTTC. This codes for CASSHGGGANVLTF.

The chain is built from TRBV4-3 and TRBJ2-7, with TRBD1 identical over 9 bases. Losses at the gene ends were 0 bases for V and 0 bases for J; bases not matched to a gene: 6. The CDR3 spans 17 residues. Germline V lookup: CDR1 LGHNA, CDR2 YSLEER. The DNA for the CDR3 is TGCGCCAGCAGCCAAGATCTGGGGACAGGGAGCTCCTACGAGCAGTACTTC. Residues: CASSQDLGTGSSYEQYF.

The genes are TRBV12-3 or TRBV12-4 and TRBJ1-1; D unclear. This CDR3 has 15 amino acids. V was clipped by 7 bases and J by 1 base, with 16 bases between them. CDR3 in amino acids: CASIQHGGANTEAFF. The CDR3 DNA sequence: TGTGCCAGCATCCAGCATGGCGGAGCGAACACTGAAGCTTTCTTT.

V and J are TRBV29-1 and TRBJ1-2; D remains unclear. V gave up 6 bases and J gave up 5 bases, with 28 bases separating them. This CDR3 region has 17 residues. CDR1 is SQVTM, CDR2 ANQGSEA, per germline. CDR3 sequence: CSVDSPQEPISLYGYTF. The DNA for the CDR3 is TGCAGCGTAGACTCGCCCCAAGAACCGATTTCTTTATATGGCTACACCTTC.

This clonotype was detected only a few times. The rearrangement uses TRBV7-9 and TRBJ2-5; a possible D gene is TRBD2 (5 bases). Trimming left V 5 bases short and J 4 bases short, with 8 bases between. This CDR3 region has 12 residues. The germline V gene encodes CDR1 SEHNR and CDR2 FQNEAQ (reference sequence). The CDR3 coding sequence is TGTGCCAGCAGCATGAGCGGAGAGACCCAGTACTTC. This sequence encodes CASSMSGETQYF.